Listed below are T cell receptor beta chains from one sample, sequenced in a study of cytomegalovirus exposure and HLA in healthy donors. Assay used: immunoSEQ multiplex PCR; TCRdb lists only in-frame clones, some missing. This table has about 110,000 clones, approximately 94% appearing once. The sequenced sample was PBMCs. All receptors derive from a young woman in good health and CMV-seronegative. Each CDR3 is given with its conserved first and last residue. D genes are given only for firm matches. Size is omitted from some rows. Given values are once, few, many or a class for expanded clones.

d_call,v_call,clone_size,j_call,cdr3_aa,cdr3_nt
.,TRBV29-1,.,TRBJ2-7,CSVAGNSYEQYF,TGCAGCGTTGCAGGGAACTCCTACGAGCAGTACTTC
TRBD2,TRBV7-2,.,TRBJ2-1,CASSSALAGGLDEQFF,TGTGCCAGCAGCTCAGCTCTAGCGGGGGGGCTTGATGAGCAGTTCTTC
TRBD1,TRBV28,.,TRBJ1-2,CASRTGGNYGYTF,TGTGCCAGCAGGACAGGGGGCAACTATGGCTACACCTTC
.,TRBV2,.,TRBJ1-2,CASTPQKYGYTF,TGTGCCAGCACCCCACAGAAGTATGGCTACACCTTC
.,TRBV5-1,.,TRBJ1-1,CASSNGEGTGIGPEAFF,TGCGCCAGCAGCAATGGAGAGGGTACAGGGATTGGTCCGGAAGCTTTCTTT
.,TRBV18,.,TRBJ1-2,CASSLSRVIYGYTF,TGTGCCAGCTCACTATCTCGGGTCATCTATGGCTACACCTTC
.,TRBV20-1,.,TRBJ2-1,CSAPEGLFF,TGCAGTGCTCCGGAGGGCCTGTTCTTC
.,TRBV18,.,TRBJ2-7,CASSPTSSYEQYF,TGTGCCAGCTCACCTACGAGCTCCTACGAGCAGTACTTC
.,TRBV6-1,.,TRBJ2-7,CASSRHGDGEQYF,TGTGCCAGCAGTAGGCACGGAGATGGGGAGCAGTACTTC
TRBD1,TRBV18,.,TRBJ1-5,CASSEGQGDQPQHF,TGTGCCAGCTCGGAAGGACAGGGGGATCAGCCCCAGCATTTT
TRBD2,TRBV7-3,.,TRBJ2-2,CASSLTERGLSGELFF,TGTGCCAGCAGCTTAACTGAGCGGGGGTTGTCCGGGGAGCTGTTTTTT
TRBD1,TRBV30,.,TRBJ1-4,CAWRPGGWGEKLFF,TGTGCCTGGAGGCCAGGGGGATGGGGTGAAAAACTGTTTTTT
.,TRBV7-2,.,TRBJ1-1,CASSFTDSGLMNTEAFF,TGTGCCAGCAGCTTCACGGACAGCGGACTTATGAACACTGAAGCTTTCTTT
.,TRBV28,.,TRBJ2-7,CASSIPFGNEQYF,TGTGCCAGCAGTATCCCCTTTGGTAACGAGCAGTACTTC
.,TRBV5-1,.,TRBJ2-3,CASSLARIQSPDTQYF,TGCGCCAGCAGCTTGGCCCGTATACAATCCCCAGATACGCAGTATTTT
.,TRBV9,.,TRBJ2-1,CASSPRSRGGIYNEQFF,TGTGCCAGCAGCCCGAGATCACGAGGCGGAATCTACAATGAGCAGTTCTTC
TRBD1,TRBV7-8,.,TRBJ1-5,CASSFRGTGNQPQHF,TGTGCCAGCAGCTTTAGAGGGACAGGGAATCAGCCCCAGCATTTT
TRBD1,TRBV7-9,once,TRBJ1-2,CASSHRTGGNYGYTF,TGTGCCAGCAGCCATAGGACAGGGGGTAACTATGGCTACACCTTC
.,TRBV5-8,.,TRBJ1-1,CASSFWNTEAFF,TGTGCCAGCAGCTTCTGGAACACTGAAGCTTTCTTT
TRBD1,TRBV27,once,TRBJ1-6,CASSFDRARTGLNSPLHF,TGTGCCAGCAGTTTTGATCGGGCGAGGACAGGGCTCAATTCACCCCTCCACTTT
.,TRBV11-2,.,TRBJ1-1,CASSAQGGTEAFF,TGTGCCAGCAGCGCCCAGGGTGGGACTGAAGCTTTCTTT
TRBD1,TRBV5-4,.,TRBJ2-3,CASSSTGTGALSFTQYF,TGTGCCAGCAGCTCGACCGGGACAGGGGCCCTTTCGTTTACGCAGTATTTT
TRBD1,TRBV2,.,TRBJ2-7,CASSTQGAGEQYF,TGTGCCAGTTCGACACAGGGGGCAGGAGAGCAGTACTTC
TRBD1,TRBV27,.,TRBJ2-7,CAKRTGYEQYF,TGTGCCAAGAGGACAGGGTACGAGCAGTACTTC
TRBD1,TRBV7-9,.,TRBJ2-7,CASSLVLRDRSSYEQYF,TGTGCCAGCAGCTTGGTACTCCGGGACAGAAGCTCCTACGAGCAGTACTTC
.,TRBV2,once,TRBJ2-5,CASSDPREAQYF,TGTGCCAGCAGTGATCCGCGTGAGGCCCAGTACTTC
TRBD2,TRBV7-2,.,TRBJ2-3,CASSPPGGLAGGPDTQYF,TGTGCCAGCAGCCCCCCAGGGGGACTAGCGGGGGGGCCCGATACGCAGTATTTT
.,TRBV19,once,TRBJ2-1,CASSIGGGGQAENEQFF,TGTGCCAGTAGTATAGGGGGAGGGGGGCAGGCCGAAAATGAGCAGTTCTTC
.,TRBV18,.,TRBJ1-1,CASSPAGLGRSEAFF,TGTGCCAGCTCACCAGCGGGGCTGGGTAGGTCTGAAGCTTTCTTT
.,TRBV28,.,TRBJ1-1,CASSNNAGIGLNTEAFF,TGTGCCAGCAGTAATAACGCAGGGATTGGGTTGAACACTGAAGCTTTCTTT
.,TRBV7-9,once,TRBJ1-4,CASSLVHGGVNEKLFF,TGTGCCAGCAGCTTAGTTCATGGGGGGGTAAATGAAAAACTGTTTTTT
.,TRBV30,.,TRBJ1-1,CVSARGWNTEAFF,TGTGTCTCGGCCAGGGGATGGAACACTGAAGCTTTCTTT
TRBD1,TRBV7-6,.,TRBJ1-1,CASSLDPTGRNTEAFF,TGTGCCAGCAGCCTCGACCCGACAGGGAGGAACACTGAAGCTTTCTTT
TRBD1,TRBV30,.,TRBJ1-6,CAWSVQGDSPLHF,TGTGCCTGGAGTGTACAGGGGGATTCACCCCTCCACTTT
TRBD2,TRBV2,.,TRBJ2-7,CASSERLAGFYEQYF,TGTGCCAGCAGTGAAAGACTAGCGGGGTTCTACGAGCAGTACTTC
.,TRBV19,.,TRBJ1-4,CASSIKDRATNEKLFF,TGTGCCAGTAGTATCAAGGACAGAGCAACTAATGAAAAACTGTTTTTT
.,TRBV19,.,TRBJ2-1,CASSIVEDRNEQFF,TGTGCCAGTAGTATTGTTGAGGATAGAAATGAGCAGTTCTTC
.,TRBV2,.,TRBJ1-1,CASSLRGGAERPIYTEAFF,TGTGCCAGCAGCCTTCGAGGTGGGGCCGAACGCCCAATCTACACTGAAGCTTTCTTT
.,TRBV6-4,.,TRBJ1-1,CASSAGWDTEAFF,TGTGCCAGCAGTGCAGGGTGGGACACTGAAGCTTTCTTT
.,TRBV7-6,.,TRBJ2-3,CASSLGESGEGWDTQYF,TGTGCCAGCAGCTTAGGCGAGTCGGGAGAAGGGTGGGATACGCAGTATTTT
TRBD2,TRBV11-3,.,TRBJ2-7,CASSLGLAQVNEQYF,TGTGCCAGCAGCTTAGGACTAGCCCAGGTGAACGAGCAGTACTTC
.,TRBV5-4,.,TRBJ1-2,CASSFDGNYGYTF,TGTGCCAGCAGTTTCGACGGGAACTACGGCTACACCTTC
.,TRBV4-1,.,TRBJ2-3,CASSQDPTAFTDTQYF,TGCGCCAGCAGCCAAGACCCCACAGCCTTCACAGATACGCAGTATTTT
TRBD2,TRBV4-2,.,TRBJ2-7,CASSRGAGGDYEQYF,TGTGCCAGCAGCCGGGGTGCGGGGGGAGATTACGAGCAGTACTTC
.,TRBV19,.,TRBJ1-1,CASSIGAMNTEAFF,TGTGCCAGTAGTATAGGAGCCATGAACACTGAAGCTTTCTTT
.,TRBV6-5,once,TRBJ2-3,CASSYTRADTQYF,TGTGCCAGCAGTTATACTAGAGCAGATACGCAGTATTTT
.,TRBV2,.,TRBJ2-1,CASSEGRVRDEQFF,TGTGCCAGCAGTGAAGGACGGGTGCGGGATGAGCAGTTCTTC